One sample yielded the 30 T cell receptor beta chains listed below, sequenced in a study of response to subunit inactivated influenza vaccine. TCRdb reanalysed the RT-PCR reads using MiXCR and keeps one entry per CDR3 protein. The sample has about 310,000 distinct CDR3 sequences; about a fifth are singletons. The sample in question was PBMCs from blood, obtained approximately 20 months after vaccination. The receptors here all came from a man between 50 and 75 years old who received an inactivated influenza vaccine.

This clonotype was observed a handful of times. This chain joins TRBV19 and TRBJ1-2; D is unresolved. V was cut by 2 bases and J by 2 bases, with 12 bases left in between. Germline loops: CDR1 LNHDA, CDR2 SQIVND (reference sequence). CDR3 length equals 15 residues. This CDR3 is CASSITGGSNYGYTF. Written as DNA, the CDR3 is TGTGCCAGTAGTATAACGGGAGGCTCCAACTATGGCTACACCTTC.

The chain uses TRBV7-2 and TRBJ1-3, with 12 bases fitting TRBD1. The CDR3 has 16 residues. CDR1 SGHTA and CDR2 FQGNSA come from the germline V gene. Trimming took 7 bases from V and 7 from J; bases not matched to a gene: 11. In nucleotides, the CDR3 is TGTGCCAGCAACCTGCCGGGACAGGGGGCGGGGAACACCATATATTTT. It specifies CASNLPGQGAGNTIYF.

This chain links TRBV28 with TRBJ2-1; 7 bases are shared with TRBD2. This CDR3 spans 17 amino acids. Losses at the gene ends were 2 bases for V and 7 bases for J; bases not matched to a gene: 14. Germline-derived CDR1 and CDR2 are MDHEN and SYDVKM. The CDR3 DNA sequence: TGTGCCAGCAGTTTACGGTCATGGGGGGGGGGGTGGAATGAGCAGTTCTTC. Translating gives CASSLRSWGGGWNEQFF.

This clonotype was picked up a small number of times. This chain connects TRBV20-1 to TRBJ1-3; TRBD1 is a possible D gene (5 bases). The germline V and J ends were trimmed by 6 bases and 0 bases, with 9 bases remaining between them. The CDR3 is made up of 13 amino acids. The germline gives CDR1 DFQATT, CDR2 SNEGSKA (reference sequence). Here the CDR3 reads CSATDSSGNTIYF. The CDR3 DNA follows: TGCAGTGCAACTGACAGCTCTGGAAACACCATATATTTT.

This chain connects TRBV20-1 to TRBJ1-6, with 9 bases that match TRBD1. The germline V gene encodes CDR1 DFQATT and CDR2 SNEGSKA (reference sequence). Germline trimming cut 5 bases from V and 9 bases from J; bases unmatched to any gene: 14. CDR3 length equals 16 residues. CDR3 sequence reads: CSAVRDRDVPSSPLHF. As DNA, the CDR3 is TGCAGTGCTGTCCGGGACAGGGATGTACCTAGTTCACCCCTCCACTTT.

This clonotype has more than one count but fewer than ten. The rearrangement uses TRBV5-8 and TRBJ2-7; D might be TRBD2 (6 bases). The CDR3 covers 15 residues. In germline, CDR1 is SGHTS, CDR2 YDEGEE. Trimming left V 4 bases short and J 5 bases short, with 19 bases between. Here the CDR3 DNA reads TGTGCCAGCAGCCAAACGGGGGTCCTTCGCCACGAGCAGTACTTC. Its protein is CASSQTGVLRHEQYF. Together with reference TRBV5-8 and TRBJ2-7, the CDR3 gives the full variable domain: EAGVTQSPTHLIKTRGQQATLRCSPISGHTSVYWYQQALGLGLQFLLWYDEGEERNRGNFPPRFSGRQFPNYSSELNVNALELEDSALYLCASSQTGVLRHEQYFGPGTRLTVT.

The gene calls are TRBV10-2 and TRBJ2-1, with 8 bases identical to TRBD2. This CDR3 spans 19 amino acids. CDR1 is WSHSY and CDR2 is SAAADI in the germline V gene. The ends lost 7 bases at V and 2 bases at J; junction bases unmatched: 19. The CDR3, as DNA: TGCGCCAGCACCGAATACACTAGCGGCCACGCTGGCGCCTACAATGAGCAGTTCTTC. Translation gives CASTEYTSGHAGAYNEQFF.

This clonotype was counted only a few times. The chain has TRBV12-3 or TRBV12-4 and TRBJ2-3; D call uncertain. The CDR3 is made up of 11 amino acids. Trimming shortened V by 7 bases and J by 5 bases, and 7 bases separated the two germline ends. As DNA, the CDR3 is TGTGCCAGCAACATAGGAGATACGCAGTATTTT. Translation gives CASNIGDTQYF.

This clonotype was counted ten times or more. This chain joins TRBV5-1 and TRBJ1-3; 8 bases align to TRBD1. CDR1 is SGHRS and CDR2 is YFSETQ in the germline V gene. CDR3 length: 16 amino acids. Germline trimming cut 4 bases from V and 2 bases from J; bases unmatched to any gene: 8. The CDR3 DNA reads TGCGCCAGCAGCCTGAACACAGGGGGTGCTGGAAACACCATATATTTT. Its translation is CASSLNTGGAGNTIYF.

The chain recombines TRBV11-1 with TRBJ2-2; 7 nucleotides line up with TRBD1. V gave up 0 bases and J gave up 3 bases; unmatched junction bases: 7. From germline, CDR1 is SGHAT and CDR2 FQDESV (reference sequence). The CDR3 covers 17 residues. CDR3 sequence: CASSLAPTGWDTGELFF. CDR3 coding DNA: TGTGCCAGCAGCTTAGCGCCGACAGGGTGGGACACCGGGGAGCTGTTTTTT.

The rearrangement links TRBV20-1 to TRBJ2-1; tentative D call: TRBD2 (5 bases). Looked up from germline, CDR1 is DFQATT and CDR2 is SNEGSKA (reference sequence). The CDR3 has 15 residues. V shed 3 bases and J shed 4 bases, with 16 bases lying between them. The CDR3 DNA follows: TGCAGTGCTAGGGCTGCAGGCCGACTATACAATGAGCAGTTCTTC. Protein: CSARAAGRLYNEQFF.

This chain uses TRBV15 with TRBJ1-5, with D unresolved. Deletions cut 0 bases from V and 0 bases from J, with 9 bases between. This CDR3 comprises 16 residues. Germline CDR1 reads LNHNV; CDR2 reads YYDKDF (reference sequence). This chain's CDR3 is CATSREPGLSNQPQHF. The DNA for the CDR3 is TGTGCCACCAGCAGAGAGCCGGGTCTTAGCAATCAGCCCCAGCATTTT.

The V gene is TRBV5-1, the J gene TRBJ1-5, with TRBD1 identical over 7 bases. The CDR3 loop spans 16 amino acids. The germline gives CDR1 SGHRS, CDR2 YFSETQ. After removal of 1 base from V and 3 bases from J, the junction contained 7 bases not matched to a gene. For the CDR3, the DNA is TGCGCCAGCAGCTTGCCCCGGGACAGACCCAATCAGCCCCAGCATTTT. Residues: CASSLPRDRPNQPQHF.

The chain has TRBV11-2 and TRBJ1-3, with no clear D. The CDR3 totals 12 residues. V lost 5 bases, J lost 8 bases, and 10 bases lay in between. Germline-derived CDR1 and CDR2 are SGHAT and FQNNGV. The CDR3 region is CASSTGRYTIYF. The CDR3 coding sequence is TGTGCCAGCAGCACCGGACGGTACACCATATATTTT.

This clonotype turned up a few times. The chain is built from TRBV15 and TRBJ2-3; D remains unclear. The V gene lost 3 bases and the J gene lost 1 base, with 5 bases spanning the gap. The germline V gene has CDR1 LNHNV and CDR2 YYDKDF (reference sequence). The CDR3 consists of 13 residues. This chain's CDR3 is CATSRTGTDTQYF. CDR3 coding DNA: TGTGCCACCAGCAGGACGGGCACAGATACGCAGTATTTT.

This clonotype was counted between two and nine times. The chain links TRBV5-1 to TRBJ2-1; the D gene could be TRBD1 or TRBD2 (6 bases each). V lost 1 base and J lost 4, with 18 bases in between. The CDR3 spans 17 residues. The germline V gene has CDR1 SGHRS and CDR2 YFSETQ. The CDR3 DNA is TGCGCCAGCAGCTTGAGCTCCGGGGGCGGAGGTTACAATGAGCAGTTCTTC. Its translation is CASSLSSGGGGYNEQFF.

The V call is TRBV4-1, the J call TRBJ2-7, with D possibly TRBD2 on 6 matching bases. Trimming removed 4 bases from V and 6 bases from J, with 16 bases in between. Germline CDR1 is MGHRA and CDR2 is YSYEKL. The CDR3 consists of 14 residues. The CDR3 DNA is TGCGCCAGCAGCCCTGGTGGAGGGTACCTCGAGCAGTACTTC. Translating it yields CASSPGGGYLEQYF.

This sequence joins TRBV12-3 or TRBV12-4 and TRBJ1-1; D is undetermined. CDR3 length equals 15 residues. Trimming took 3 bases from V and 3 from J, leaving 14 bases between them. CDR3 region: CASSFAELVDTEAFF. The CDR3 DNA reads as TGTGCCAGCAGTTTTGCCGAGTTGGTGGACACTGAAGCTTTCTTT.

There are a few counts of this clonotype. The chain carries TRBV19 and TRBJ1-6, with unresolved D. This CDR3 has 14 amino acids. V lost 6 bases, J lost 10 bases, and 16 bases lay in between. Germline V gene sequence: CDR1 LNHDA, CDR2 SQIVND (reference sequence). The CDR3 nucleotides read TGTGCCAGTAGGCCGGACTCGGAACTATCACCCCTCCACTTT. Protein: CASRPDSELSPLHF.

The chain is built from TRBV20-1 and TRBJ2-2; no reliable D call. CDR3 length equals 14 residues. V shed 3 bases and J shed 4 bases, with 12 bases lying between them. The germline gives CDR1 DFQATT, CDR2 SNEGSKA (reference sequence). The DNA of the CDR3 is TGCAGTGCTAGCAATATCCACCGCACCGGGGAGCTGTTTTTT. Residues: CSASNIHRTGELFF.

Only a few counts were recorded for this clonotype. This chain links TRBV4-3 with TRBJ2-7, with 7 bases aligning to TRBD2. There are 17 residues in the CDR3. V lost 3 bases, J lost 2 bases, and 13 bases stayed unmatched. CDR1 and CDR2 from the germline V gene are LGHNA and YSLEER. CDR3 coding DNA: TGCGCCAGCAGCCAGGGGCCTGGGCAGGGAGGGACCTACGAGCAGTACTTC. Its protein is CASSQGPGQGGTYEQYF.

A few counts support this clonotype. The CDR3 sequence is CASRRQGVPEAFF. CDR3 DNA sequence: TGTGCCAGCAGAAGACAGGGGGTCCCTGAAGCTTTCTTT. This chain uses TRBV12-3 or TRBV12-4 with TRBJ1-1, with 9 bases fitting TRBD1. The CDR3 is made up of 13 amino acids. Trimming at V came to 6 bases and at J to 6 bases, leaving 5 bases not matched to a gene.

This clonotype was observed many times. The chain uses TRBV10-3 and TRBJ1-3; D is unclear. Per the germline V gene, CDR1 is ENHRY and CDR2 is SYGVKD. CDR3 length: 14 amino acids. Trimming removed 0 bases from V and 5 bases from J, with 8 bases in between. DNA for the CDR3: TGTGCCATCAGTGAGTCGCGAACACGAAACACCATATATTTT. It codes for CAISESRTRNTIYF.

The chain carries TRBV24-1 and TRBJ2-2; 7 bases map to TRBD2. CDR3 length: 15 residues. Germline V CDR1 and CDR2: KGHDR, SFDVKD. V lost 9 bases to trimming and J lost 1 base; unmatched junction nucleotides: 7. CDR3 in DNA: TGTGCCACCTCTTCTGGCGGGAGGAACACCGGGGAGCTGTTTTTT. It encodes CATSSGGRNTGELFF.

The gene calls are TRBV3-1 and TRBJ1-6; tentatively, D is TRBD1 (5 bases). Per germline, CDR1 LGHDT and CDR2 YNNKEL (reference sequence). V was cut by 5 bases and J by 7 bases, with 15 bases left in between. The CDR3 covers 15 residues. CDR3 loop: CASSGWGRSNSPLHF. CDR3 nucleotide sequence: TGTGCCAGCAGCGGTTGGGGCCGGTCGAATTCACCCCTCCACTTT. The full variable domain, rest sourced from reference TRBV3-1 and TRBJ1-6, is DTAVSQTPKYLVTQMGNDKSIKCEQNLGHDTMYWYKQDSKKFLKIMFSYNNKELIINETVPNRFSPKSPDKAHLNLHINSLELGDSAVYFCASSGWGRSNSPLHFGNGTRLTVT.

This clonotype was observed a few times. The V and J genes are TRBV12-3 or TRBV12-4 and TRBJ2-1; D may be TRBD1 (6 bases). The CDR3 length is 12 residues. With 7 bases removed from V and 9 bases from J, the gap between germline ends came to 13 bases. The CDR3 DNA reads as TGTGCCAGCAACCAAGGGGGTGGTGAGCAGTTCTTC. It specifies CASNQGGGEQFF.

The chain uses TRBV4-2 and TRBJ1-1; the D gene is possibly TRBD1 (6 bases). This CDR3 spans 15 amino acids. Germline V gene sequence: CDR1 LGHNA, CDR2 YNFKEQ. Trimming removed 0 bases from V and 5 bases from J, with 13 bases in between. CDR3 sequence (DNA): TGTGCCAGCAGCCAAGATCAGGGGCGGAGAACTGAAGCTTTCTTT. Amino acid sequence: CASSQDQGRRTEAFF.

The chain combines TRBV6-1 with TRBJ2-1; D perhaps matches TRBD1 (6 bases). V was shortened by 6 bases and J by 6 bases, with 15 bases between the two germline ends. Germline CDR1 MNHNS, CDR2 SASEGT. This CDR3 contains 14 residues. CDR3 nucleotides: TGTGCCAGCAGCCCAGAACAGGGTGCCAATGAGCAGTTCTTC. Translation: CASSPEQGANEQFF.

This clonotype was seen a handful of times. The rearrangement joins TRBV20-1 to TRBJ2-3, with 10 positions matching TRBD2. Germline-derived CDR1 and CDR2 are DFQATT and SNEGSKA (reference sequence). V dropped 3 bases and J dropped 6; count of bases not matched to a gene: 0. The CDR3 is made up of 12 amino acids. In DNA form, the CDR3 reads TGCAGTGCTAGGGGACTAGCGGATACGCAGTATTTT. Its translation is CSARGLADTQYF.

The chain recombines TRBV7-9 with TRBJ1-1, with 8 bases identical to TRBD1. CDR1 and CDR2 from the germline V gene are SEHNR and FQNEAQ (reference sequence). The length of the CDR3 is 15 residues. Germline trimming cut 5 bases from V and 4 bases from J; bases unmatched to any gene: 9. This CDR3 is CASSGGTGSSTEAFF. DNA of the CDR3: TGTGCCAGCAGCGGGGGGACAGGAAGCAGCACTGAAGCTTTCTTT. Looking up the rest from reference TRBV7-9 and TRBJ1-1 gives the full variable domain: DTGVSQNPRHKITKRGQNVTFRCDPISEHNRLYWYRQTLGQGPEFLTYFQNEAQLEKSRLLSDRFSAERPKGSFSTLEIQRTEQGDSAMYLCASSGGTGSSTEAFFGQGTRLTVV.